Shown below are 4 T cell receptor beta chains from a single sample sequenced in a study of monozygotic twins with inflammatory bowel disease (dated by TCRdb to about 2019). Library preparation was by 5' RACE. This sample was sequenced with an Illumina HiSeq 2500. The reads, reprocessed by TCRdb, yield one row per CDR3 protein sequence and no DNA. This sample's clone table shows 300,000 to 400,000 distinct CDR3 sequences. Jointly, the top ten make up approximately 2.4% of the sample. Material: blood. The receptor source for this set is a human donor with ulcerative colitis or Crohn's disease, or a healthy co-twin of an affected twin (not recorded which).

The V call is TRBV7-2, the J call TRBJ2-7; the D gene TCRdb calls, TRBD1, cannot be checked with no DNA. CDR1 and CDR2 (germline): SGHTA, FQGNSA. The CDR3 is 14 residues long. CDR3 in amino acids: CASSLPPGSYEQYF.

The CDR3 sequence is CSAKDRVGSSGYTF. V and J are TRBV20-1 and TRBJ1-2; the D call from TCRdb, TRBD1, cannot be confirmed without DNA. Germline CDR1 DFQATT, CDR2 SNEGSKA (reference sequence). This CDR3 has 14 residues.

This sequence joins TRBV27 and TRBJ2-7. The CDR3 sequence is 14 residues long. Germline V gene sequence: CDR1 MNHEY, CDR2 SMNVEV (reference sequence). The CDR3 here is CASSLSTQAYEQYF.

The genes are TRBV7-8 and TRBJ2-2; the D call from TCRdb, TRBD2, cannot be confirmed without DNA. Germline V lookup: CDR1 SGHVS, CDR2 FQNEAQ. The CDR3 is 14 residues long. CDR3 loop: CASSSEGFSGELFF.